This is a list of T cell receptor beta chains from one sample in a study of T cells in Graves' hyperthyroidism and ophthalmopathy. MiXCR, applied by TCRdb to the multiplex PCR reads, yields one record per CDR3 protein. The sample lists some 300,000 distinct CDR3 sequences; 13% were seen once. The sequencing sample was made of blood. The receptor source for this set is a woman aged 30 to 39 with Graves' hyperthyroidism that later progressed to Graves' ophthalmopathy. CDR3s include the opening cysteine and the closing phenylalanine or tryptophan. D genes are given only for firm matches. Clone size, where shown, is once, few, many, or a class for clones that have expanded.

J gene: TRBJ1-3
D gene: TRBD1
clone size: NA
V gene: TRBV20-1
CDR3 DNA: TGCAGTGCTAGAGCCTCAGGGGGGGGGATGATCGGAAACACCATATATTTT
CDR3 protein: CSARASGGGMIGNTIYF

J gene: TRBJ2-3
D gene: NA
clone size: many
V gene: TRBV11-2
CDR3 DNA: TGTGCCAGCAGAGCGACAGCTAGCACAGATACGCAGTATTTT
CDR3 protein: CASRATASTDTQYF

J gene: TRBJ2-7
D gene: TRBD1
clone size: many
V gene: TRBV29-1
CDR3 DNA: TGCAGCGTTGAAGAGGGACAGGCCCCGAGCTACGAGCAGTACTTC
CDR3 protein: CSVEEGQAPSYEQYF

J gene: TRBJ2-1
D gene: TRBD2
clone size: NA
V gene: TRBV7-9
CDR3 DNA: TGTGCCAGTCACGGACTAGCGGGAGCTCGTGAGCAGTTCTTC
CDR3 protein: CASHGLAGAREQFF

J gene: TRBJ1-5
D gene: NA
clone size: many
V gene: TRBV9
CDR3 DNA: TGTGCCAGCAGCCCAGGACGGAACAATCAGCCCCAGCATTTT
CDR3 protein: CASSPGRNNQPQHF

J gene: TRBJ2-7
D gene: TRBD2
clone size: many
V gene: TRBV28
CDR3 DNA: TGTGCCAGCAGTTTACGGGGGAGGGGCCTAGGTCTCGCATCCTACGAGCAGTACTTC
CDR3 protein: CASSLRGRGLGLASYEQYF

J gene: TRBJ2-3
D gene: TRBD2
clone size: many
V gene: TRBV11-2
CDR3 DNA: TGTGCCAGCAGCTTAAGTCCCGAAACTAGCGGGAGAAGGTGGTTCACAGATACGCAGTATTTT
CDR3 protein: CASSLSPETSGRRWFTDTQYF

J gene: TRBJ1-5
D gene: NA
clone size: many
V gene: TRBV18
CDR3 DNA: TGTGCCAGCTCACCAGGGCCCAATCAGCCCCAGCATTTT
CDR3 protein: CASSPGPNQPQHF

J gene: TRBJ2-7
D gene: TRBD2
clone size: few
V gene: TRBV6-2/TRBV6-3
CDR3 DNA: TGTGCCACCCAGGTCCCCCAGCGGGAACGGTACGAGCAGTACTTC
CDR3 protein: CATQVPQRERYEQYF

J gene: TRBJ1-3
D gene: NA
clone size: NA
V gene: TRBV6-1
CDR3 DNA: TGTGCCAGCAGGGACGAGTGGGATTACTCTGGAAACACCATATATTTT
CDR3 protein: CASRDEWDYSGNTIYF

J gene: TRBJ1-1
D gene: NA
clone size: NA
V gene: TRBV29-1
CDR3 DNA: TGCAGCGCCTTCAGAGAAACTGAAGCTTTCTTT
CDR3 protein: CSAFRETEAFF

J gene: TRBJ2-5
D gene: TRBD2
clone size: many
V gene: TRBV27
CDR3 DNA: TGTGCCAGCAGTCCAAAGGGACTAGCGGGGCCGGAGACCCAGTACTTC
CDR3 protein: CASSPKGLAGPETQYF

J gene: TRBJ2-4
D gene: NA
clone size: few
V gene: TRBV4-3
CDR3 DNA: TGCGCCAGCAGCCAAGATCGGCAGGGGCCCTACATTCAGTACTTC
CDR3 protein: CASSQDRQGPYIQYF

J gene: TRBJ2-7
D gene: NA
clone size: many
V gene: TRBV20-1
CDR3 DNA: TGCAGTGCTAGTACCGGGGAGACCTACGAGCAGTACTTC
CDR3 protein: CSASTGETYEQYF

J gene: TRBJ2-7
D gene: TRBD1
clone size: many
V gene: TRBV27
CDR3 DNA: TGTGCCAGCAGTTTGTCTGGGACAGGAGACTACGAGCAGTACTTC
CDR3 protein: CASSLSGTGDYEQYF

J gene: TRBJ1-1
D gene: NA
clone size: many
V gene: TRBV6-1
CDR3 DNA: TGTGCCACCTCGCTCTGGGGCAGCACTGAAGCTTTCTTT
CDR3 protein: CATSLWGSTEAFF

J gene: TRBJ2-6
D gene: NA
clone size: few
V gene: TRBV5-4
CDR3 DNA: TGTGCCAGCAGCTTCGAGCAGGCTGGGGCCAACGTCCTGACTTTC
CDR3 protein: CASSFEQAGANVLTF

J gene: TRBJ2-7
D gene: NA
clone size: many
V gene: TRBV13
CDR3 DNA: TGTGCCAGCAGCTTAGGCCGACCTAGCTCCGGTCTCGAGCAGTACTTC
CDR3 protein: CASSLGRPSSGLEQYF

J gene: TRBJ2-1
D gene: TRBD1
clone size: many
V gene: TRBV28
CDR3 DNA: TGTGCCAGCAGTACTCCTGACAGGGGCAATGAGCAGTTCTTC
CDR3 protein: CASSTPDRGNEQFF

J gene: TRBJ2-1
D gene: TRBD2
clone size: NA
V gene: TRBV19
CDR3 DNA: TGTGCCAGTAGGACAACTAGCGGGAGTCTGAATGAGCAGTTCTTC
CDR3 protein: CASRTTSGSLNEQFF

J gene: TRBJ2-7
D gene: NA
clone size: many
V gene: TRBV11-2
CDR3 DNA: TGTGCCAGCAGCTTACCGCGACTACACTACGAGCAGTACTTC
CDR3 protein: CASSLPRLHYEQYF

J gene: TRBJ1-2
D gene: NA
clone size: NA
V gene: TRBV15
CDR3 DNA: TGTGCCACCAGCAGAGATCGGGCGCAAATCCTGGGCTACACCTTC
CDR3 protein: CATSRDRAQILGYTF

J gene: TRBJ1-4
D gene: NA
clone size: few
V gene: TRBV19
CDR3 DNA: TGTGCCAGTATGGAAACAGGGCTAATACCGGGACTGTTTTTT
CDR3 protein: CASMETGLIPGLFF

J gene: TRBJ1-3
D gene: NA
clone size: NA
V gene: TRBV19
CDR3 DNA: TGTGCCAGTAGTGTCGACGGCACCTCTGGAAACACCATATATTTT
CDR3 protein: CASSVDGTSGNTIYF

J gene: TRBJ2-5
D gene: TRBD2
clone size: many
V gene: TRBV29-1
CDR3 DNA: TGCAGCGTTGAGCTAGCGGGAGTCCCAGAGACCCAGTACTTC
CDR3 protein: CSVELAGVPETQYF

J gene: TRBJ2-1
D gene: TRBD2
clone size: many
V gene: TRBV6-1
CDR3 DNA: TGTGCCAGCAGCGATCATCTAGCGGGAGGGCTCCATGAGCAGTTCTTC
CDR3 protein: CASSDHLAGGLHEQFF

J gene: TRBJ2-7
D gene: TRBD2
clone size: few
V gene: TRBV9
CDR3 DNA: TGTGCCAGCAGCTCCTCCGGGGGGGCAGCGGCCGAGCAGTACTTC
CDR3 protein: CASSSSGGAAAEQYF

J gene: TRBJ2-7
D gene: TRBD2
clone size: few
V gene: TRBV29-1
CDR3 DNA: TGCAGCGTTGAAGAGGGAGGGAGCGAGCAGTACTTC
CDR3 protein: CSVEEGGSEQYF

J gene: TRBJ2-3
D gene: NA
clone size: many
V gene: TRBV18
CDR3 DNA: TGTGCCAGCTCACTTTGGATGACGGGAGATACGCAGTATTTT
CDR3 protein: CASSLWMTGDTQYF

J gene: TRBJ2-7
D gene: TRBD2
clone size: many
V gene: TRBV7-2
CDR3 DNA: TGTGCCAGCAGCTCTAGCGGGAGCTACGAGCAGTACTTC
CDR3 protein: CASSSSGSYEQYF

J gene: TRBJ2-1
D gene: TRBD2
clone size: many
V gene: TRBV6-1
CDR3 DNA: TGTGCCACCGAGCGGGATTATGAGCAGTTCTTC
CDR3 protein: CATERDYEQFF

J gene: TRBJ2-7
D gene: TRBD1
clone size: NA
V gene: TRBV20-1
CDR3 DNA: TGCAGTGCTGGGACAGTAAGCTCCTACGAGCAGTACTTC
CDR3 protein: CSAGTVSSYEQYF

J gene: TRBJ2-3
D gene: NA
clone size: many
V gene: TRBV5-6
CDR3 DNA: TGTGCCAGCAGCTTGGATACCAGTCTCACAGATACGCAGTATTTT
CDR3 protein: CASSLDTSLTDTQYF

J gene: TRBJ2-7
D gene: TRBD1
clone size: NA
V gene: TRBV6-1
CDR3 DNA: TGTGCCAGCAGTGAACGGACAGGGTACCACGAGCAGTACTTC
CDR3 protein: CASSERTGYHEQYF

J gene: TRBJ2-7
D gene: NA
clone size: few
V gene: TRBV5-6
CDR3 DNA: TGTGCCAGCAGCTTGGTAGGGTTCTCCTACGAGCAGTACTTC
CDR3 protein: CASSLVGFSYEQYF

J gene: TRBJ2-7
D gene: NA
clone size: many
V gene: TRBV20-1
CDR3 DNA: TGCAGTGCTAGAGATAGGGAGTCTTCCTACGAGCAGTACTTC
CDR3 protein: CSARDRESSYEQYF

J gene: TRBJ1-4
D gene: NA
clone size: few
V gene: TRBV4-1
CDR3 DNA: TGCGCCAGCAGCCAAGATCCGGGAGCTCGAAAACTGTTTTTT
CDR3 protein: CASSQDPGARKLFF

J gene: TRBJ1-4
D gene: TRBD1
clone size: NA
V gene: TRBV10-3
CDR3 DNA: TGTGCCATCAGTGCCGGACAGGGTAGTCGTGAAAAACTGTTTTTT
CDR3 protein: CAISAGQGSREKLFF

J gene: TRBJ2-1
D gene: NA
clone size: many
V gene: TRBV7-2
CDR3 DNA: TGTGCCAGCAGCTTATGGGGTGGGGAGCAGTTCTTC
CDR3 protein: CASSLWGGEQFF

J gene: TRBJ1-1
D gene: NA
clone size: many
V gene: TRBV3-1
CDR3 DNA: TGTGCCAGCAGCCAACTCGGAGGCAGAGGGGGCACTGAAGCTTTCTTT
CDR3 protein: CASSQLGGRGGTEAFF

J gene: TRBJ2-1
D gene: TRBD2
clone size: many
V gene: TRBV27
CDR3 DNA: TGTGCCAGCAGCTTAGCGGGAGACCCCTACAATGAGCAGTTCTTC
CDR3 protein: CASSLAGDPYNEQFF

J gene: TRBJ2-5
D gene: TRBD1
clone size: NA
V gene: TRBV5-4
CDR3 DNA: TGTGCCAGCAGCCCCCGGGACAGACAAGAGACCCAGTACTTC
CDR3 protein: CASSPRDRQETQYF

J gene: TRBJ2-1
D gene: TRBD2
clone size: few
V gene: TRBV9
CDR3 DNA: TGTGCCAGCAGCGCCACCGGGACTAGCGGGAGAAAGAATGAGCAGTTCTTC
CDR3 protein: CASSATGTSGRKNEQFF

J gene: TRBJ1-1
D gene: NA
clone size: many
V gene: TRBV12-3/TRBV12-4
CDR3 DNA: TGTGCCAGCAGTTTTCGCCAACCTGTCGACAGGTATAAGAACACTGAAGCTTTCTTT
CDR3 protein: CASSFRQPVDRYKNTEAFF

J gene: TRBJ2-7
D gene: NA
clone size: many
V gene: TRBV27
CDR3 DNA: TGTGCCAGCAGCATGCAAGGACAGAACTACGAGCAGTACTTC
CDR3 protein: CASSMQGQNYEQYF

J gene: TRBJ1-1
D gene: NA
clone size: many
V gene: TRBV19
CDR3 DNA: TGTGCCAGTAATGCGGGGCAGCCGGAAGCTTTCTTT
CDR3 protein: CASNAGQPEAFF

J gene: TRBJ2-2
D gene: NA
clone size: many
V gene: TRBV13
CDR3 DNA: TGTGCCAGCAGCTTTTTGGGCGGAAGTACACCAGGGGGGCGAACCGGGGAGCTGTTTTTT
CDR3 protein: CASSFLGGSTPGGRTGELFF

J gene: TRBJ1-5
D gene: NA
clone size: many
V gene: TRBV7-2
CDR3 DNA: TGTGCCAGCAGCTTATTGGCGGCAGGGAATCAGCCCCAGCATTTT
CDR3 protein: CASSLLAAGNQPQHF

J gene: TRBJ2-1
D gene: TRBD2
clone size: many
V gene: TRBV3-1
CDR3 DNA: TGTGCCAGCAGCCAAGACGTACGACTAGCGGGTCCTTACAATGAGCAGTTCTTC
CDR3 protein: CASSQDVRLAGPYNEQFF

J gene: TRBJ1-5
D gene: TRBD1
clone size: many
V gene: TRBV6-2/TRBV6-3
CDR3 DNA: TGTGCCAGCAGCTTGACAGGGACGAGCAGTCAGCCCCAGCATTTT
CDR3 protein: CASSLTGTSSQPQHF